These T cell receptor beta chains were read from a single sample in a study of cytomegalovirus exposure and HLA in healthy donors. Produced via immunoSEQ multiplex PCR; TCRdb's table is partial and in-frame only. This table holds about 200,000 clones, roughly 87% found once. Material for sequencing was PBMCs. Receptor source: a boy younger than 10 in good health and CMV-seronegative. Both conserved end residues are part of each CDR3. D genes are given only for firm matches. Only some rows state a clone size, as once, few, many or a class for expanded clones.

CASSLVGEGAYGYTF	TGTGCCAGCAGCTTAGTCGGAGAGGGGGCCTATGGCTACACCTTC	TRBJ1-2	TRBD1	.	TRBV5-5
CASSPFPMGSSYNEQFF	TGTGCCAGCAGCCCCTTTCCCATGGGGAGCTCCTACAATGAGCAGTTCTTC	TRBJ2-1	.	.	TRBV5-6
CASTSQRTEAFF	TGCGCCAGCACCTCCCAGAGGACTGAAGCTTTCTTT	TRBJ1-1	.	.	TRBV5-1
CASRSSLNPDGEQYF	TGTGCCAGCAGGTCCTCCTTAAATCCTGATGGGGAGCAGTACTTC	TRBJ2-5	.	.	TRBV6-5
CASSPDGTGGFQETQYF	TGCGCCAGCAGCCCTGACGGGACAGGGGGTTTCCAAGAGACCCAGTACTTC	TRBJ2-5	TRBD1	.	TRBV5-1
CASSWAALSSYNEQFF	TGCGCCAGCAGCTGGGCCGCCCTGAGCTCCTACAATGAGCAGTTCTTC	TRBJ2-1	.	.	TRBV5-1
CASSSASSGPALIQQFF	TGTGCCAGCAGTTCCGCCAGTAGCGGGCCCGCGTTAATTCAGCAGTTCTTC	TRBJ2-1	TRBD2	.	TRBV28
CVWGVGVLTSGEAFF	TGTGTGTGGGGAGTCGGAGTGCTTACATCCGGTGAAGCTTTCTTT	TRBJ1-1	.	.	TRBV27
CASSQIADGNTGELFF	TGTGCCAGCAGCCAGATAGCGGACGGTAACACCGGGGAACTGTTTTTT	TRBJ2-2	.	.	TRBV4-2
CASSFPGETQYF	TGTGCCAGCAGCTTTCCCGGGGAGACCCAGTACTTC	TRBJ2-5	.	.	TRBV5-4
CASSRGLAGAYNEQFF	TGCGCCAGCAGCCGGGGACTAGCGGGAGCTTACAATGAGCAGTTCTTC	TRBJ2-1	TRBD2	.	TRBV4-1
CASSLLGGQGGEQFF	TGTGCCAGCAGCTTACTTGGGGGACAGGGAGGAGAGCAGTTCTTC	TRBJ2-1	TRBD1	.	TRBV7-3
CASFQGVSGLANYGYTF	TGTGCCAGCTTTCAGGGGGTCAGTGGCTTAGCTAACTATGGCTACACCTTC	TRBJ1-2	TRBD1	.	TRBV28
CASSEAGLLNTEAFF	TGCGCCAGCAGCGAGGCGGGCTTATTGAACACTGAAGCTTTCTTT	TRBJ1-1	.	.	TRBV5-1
CASRPRELGGNTIYF	TGTGCCAGCAGACCCCGGGAGCTGGGAGGAAACACCATATATTTT	TRBJ1-3	.	.	TRBV6-1
CASRLGLSQGKAFF	TGTGCCAGCAGACTTGGCCTCTCACAGGGAAAAGCTTTCTTT	TRBJ1-1	.	.	TRBV28
CASSLDRDGYTF	TGCGCCAGCAGCTTAGACAGGGACGGCTACACCTTC	TRBJ1-2	TRBD1	.	TRBV5-1
CAWSALQGQQPQHF	TGTGCCTGGAGTGCGTTGCAGGGCCAACAGCCCCAGCATTTT	TRBJ1-5	.	.	TRBV30
CASSSTGSNQPQHF	TGTGCCAGCAGCTCCACAGGTAGCAATCAGCCCCAGCATTTT	TRBJ1-5	.	.	TRBV11-2
CASSLSQGTYEQYF	TGTGCCAGCAGCTTGTCGCAGGGGACCTACGAGCAGTACTTC	TRBJ2-7	.	.	TRBV5-6
CAIRAAGIHQPQHF	TGTGCCATCAGAGCCGCAGGGATCCATCAGCCCCAGCATTTT	TRBJ1-5	.	few	TRBV10-3
CASSREHGELFF	TGTGCCAGCAGTAGGGAGCACGGGGAGCTGTTTTTT	TRBJ2-2	.	.	TRBV6-1
CASSLDRDTQYF	TGTGCCAGCAGCTTAGATCGAGATACGCAGTATTTT	TRBJ2-3	.	.	TRBV11-2
CASSLFTGGTQPQHF	TGTGCCAGCAGTTTATTCACAGGGGGGACTCAGCCCCAGCATTTT	TRBJ1-5	TRBD1	.	TRBV28
CASSDGLGGALTYF	TGTGCCAGCAGTGACGGGCTTGGGGGGGCCCTCACGTATTTT	TRBJ2-3	.	.	TRBV6-1
CASSFTDRGQYF	TGTGCCAGCAGCTTCACGGACAGGGGGCAGTACTTC	TRBJ2-5	TRBD1	.	TRBV7-9
CAWSLVNTGELFF	TGTGCCTGGAGCCTAGTGAACACCGGGGAGCTGTTTTTT	TRBJ2-2	.	.	TRBV30
CASSLAGGSNQPQHF	TGTGCCAGCAGCTTGGCTGGGGGCAGCAATCAGCCCCAGCATTTT	TRBJ1-5	.	.	TRBV5-4
CASSRQTNTDTQYF	TGTGCCAGCAGCCGACAGACAAACACAGATACGCAGTATTTT	TRBJ2-3	.	once	TRBV13
CASSPPDRAIYSPLHF	TGTGCCAGCTCACCACCCGACAGGGCGATTTACTCACCCCTCCACTTT	TRBJ1-6	TRBD1	once	TRBV18
CATWGGGYTEAFF	TGTGCCACCTGGGGGGGTGGGTACACTGAAGCTTTCTTT	TRBJ1-1	.	.	TRBV2
CSVARSGNTIYF	TGCAGCGTTGCGAGGTCCGGAAACACCATATATTTT	TRBJ1-3	.	few	TRBV29-1
CASSLAGGSPQHF	TGCGCCAGCAGCTTGGCCGGGGGTTCGCCCCAGCATTTT	TRBJ1-5	.	.	TRBV5-1
CASSVQGASTGELFF	TGTGCCAGTAGTGTGCAGGGGGCAAGCACCGGGGAGCTGTTTTTT	TRBJ2-2	TRBD1	.	TRBV19
CASSPLEGFGNQPQHF	TGTGCCAGTAGTCCACTCGAGGGCTTTGGCAATCAGCCCCAGCATTTT	TRBJ1-5	.	.	TRBV19
CASSYSYGELFF	TGTGCCAGCAGTTACTCTTACGGGGAGCTGTTTTTT	TRBJ2-2	.	.	TRBV6-5
CASSSQAGTGNSPLHF	TGTGCCAGCAGTTCCCAAGCCGGGACAGGCAATTCACCCCTTCACTTT	TRBJ1-6	TRBD1	.	TRBV27
CASSVAGKPGELFF	TGTGCCAGCAGCGTAGCAGGGAAGCCCGGGGAGCTGTTTTTT	TRBJ2-2	.	.	TRBV9